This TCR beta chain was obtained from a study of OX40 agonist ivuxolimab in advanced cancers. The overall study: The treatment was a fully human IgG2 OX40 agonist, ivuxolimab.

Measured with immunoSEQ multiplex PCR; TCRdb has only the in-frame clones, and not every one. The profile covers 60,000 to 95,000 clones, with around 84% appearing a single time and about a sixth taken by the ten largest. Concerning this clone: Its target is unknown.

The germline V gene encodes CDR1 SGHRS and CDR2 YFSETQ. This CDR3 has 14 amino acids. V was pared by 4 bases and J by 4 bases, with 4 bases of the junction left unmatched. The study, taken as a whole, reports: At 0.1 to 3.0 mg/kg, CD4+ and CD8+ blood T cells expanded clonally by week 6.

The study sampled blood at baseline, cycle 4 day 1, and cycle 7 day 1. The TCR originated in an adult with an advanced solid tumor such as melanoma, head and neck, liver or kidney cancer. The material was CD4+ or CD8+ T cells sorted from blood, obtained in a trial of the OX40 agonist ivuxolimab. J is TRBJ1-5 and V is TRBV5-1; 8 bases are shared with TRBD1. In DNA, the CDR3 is TGCGCCAGCAGCCCGGGACAGGTTAATCAGCCCCAGCATTTT. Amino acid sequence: CASSPGQVNQPQHF.